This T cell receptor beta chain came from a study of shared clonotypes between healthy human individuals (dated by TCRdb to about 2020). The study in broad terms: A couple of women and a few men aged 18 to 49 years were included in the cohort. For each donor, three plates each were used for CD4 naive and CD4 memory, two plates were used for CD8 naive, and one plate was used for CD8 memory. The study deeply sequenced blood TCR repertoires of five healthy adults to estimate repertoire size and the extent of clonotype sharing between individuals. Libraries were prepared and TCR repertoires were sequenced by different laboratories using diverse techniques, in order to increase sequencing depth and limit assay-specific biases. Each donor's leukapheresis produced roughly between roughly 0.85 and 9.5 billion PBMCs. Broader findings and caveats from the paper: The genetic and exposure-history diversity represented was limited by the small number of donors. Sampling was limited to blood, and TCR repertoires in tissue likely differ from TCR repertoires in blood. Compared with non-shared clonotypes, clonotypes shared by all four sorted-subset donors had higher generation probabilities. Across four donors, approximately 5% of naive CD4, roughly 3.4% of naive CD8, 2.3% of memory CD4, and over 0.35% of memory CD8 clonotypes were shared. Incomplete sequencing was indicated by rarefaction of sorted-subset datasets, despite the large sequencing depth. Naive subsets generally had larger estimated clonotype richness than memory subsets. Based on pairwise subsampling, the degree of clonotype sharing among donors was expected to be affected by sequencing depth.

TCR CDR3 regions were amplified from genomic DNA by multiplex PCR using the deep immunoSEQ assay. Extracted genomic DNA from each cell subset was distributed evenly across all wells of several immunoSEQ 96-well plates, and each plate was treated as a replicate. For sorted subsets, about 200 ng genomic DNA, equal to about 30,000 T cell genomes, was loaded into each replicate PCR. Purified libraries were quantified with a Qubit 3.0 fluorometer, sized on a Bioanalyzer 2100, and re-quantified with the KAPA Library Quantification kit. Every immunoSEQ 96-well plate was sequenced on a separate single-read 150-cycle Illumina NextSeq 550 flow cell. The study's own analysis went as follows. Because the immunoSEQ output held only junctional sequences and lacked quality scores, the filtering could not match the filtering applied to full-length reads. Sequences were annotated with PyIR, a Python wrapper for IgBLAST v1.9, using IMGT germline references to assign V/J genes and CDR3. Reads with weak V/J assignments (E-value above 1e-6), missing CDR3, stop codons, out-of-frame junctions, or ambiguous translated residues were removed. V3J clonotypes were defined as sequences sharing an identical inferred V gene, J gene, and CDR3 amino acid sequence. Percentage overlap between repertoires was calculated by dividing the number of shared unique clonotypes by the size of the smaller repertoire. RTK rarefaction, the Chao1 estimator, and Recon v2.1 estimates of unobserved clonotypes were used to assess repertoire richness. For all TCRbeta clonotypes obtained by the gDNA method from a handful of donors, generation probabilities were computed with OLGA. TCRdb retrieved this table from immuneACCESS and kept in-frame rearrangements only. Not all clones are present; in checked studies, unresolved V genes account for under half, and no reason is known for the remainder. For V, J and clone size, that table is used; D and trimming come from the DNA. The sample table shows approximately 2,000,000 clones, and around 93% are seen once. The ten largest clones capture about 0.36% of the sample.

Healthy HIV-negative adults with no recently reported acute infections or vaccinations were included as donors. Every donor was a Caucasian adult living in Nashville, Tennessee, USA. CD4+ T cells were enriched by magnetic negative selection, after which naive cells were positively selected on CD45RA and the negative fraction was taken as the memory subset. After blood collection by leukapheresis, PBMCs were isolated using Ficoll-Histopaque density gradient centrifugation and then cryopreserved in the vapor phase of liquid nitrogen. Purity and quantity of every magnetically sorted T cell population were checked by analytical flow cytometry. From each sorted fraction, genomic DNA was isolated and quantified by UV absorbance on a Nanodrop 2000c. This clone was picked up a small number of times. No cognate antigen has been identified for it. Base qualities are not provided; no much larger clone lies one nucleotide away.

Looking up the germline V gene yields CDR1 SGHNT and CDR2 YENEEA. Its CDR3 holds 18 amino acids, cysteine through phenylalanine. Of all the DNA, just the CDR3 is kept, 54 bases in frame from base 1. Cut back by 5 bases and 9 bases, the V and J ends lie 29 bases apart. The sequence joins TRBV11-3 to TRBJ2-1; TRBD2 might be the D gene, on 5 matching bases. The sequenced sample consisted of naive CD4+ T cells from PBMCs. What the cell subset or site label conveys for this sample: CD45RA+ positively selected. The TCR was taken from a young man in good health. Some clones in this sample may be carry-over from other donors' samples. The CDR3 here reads CASSTAGGLAGPASEQFF. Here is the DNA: TGTGCCAGCAGCACCGCTGGTGGTCTTGCGGGTCCGGCCAGTGAGCAGTTCTTC.